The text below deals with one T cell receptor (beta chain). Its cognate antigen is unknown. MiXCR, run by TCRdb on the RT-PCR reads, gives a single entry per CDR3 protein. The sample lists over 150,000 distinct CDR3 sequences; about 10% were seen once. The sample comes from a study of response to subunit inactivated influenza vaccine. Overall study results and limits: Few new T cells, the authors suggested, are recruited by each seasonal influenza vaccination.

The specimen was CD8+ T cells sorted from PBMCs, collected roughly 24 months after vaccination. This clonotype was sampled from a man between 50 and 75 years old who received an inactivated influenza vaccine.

The CDR3 is CSARTLSNQPQHF. Here the CDR3 DNA reads TGCAGTGCTAGGACTCTGAGCAATCAGCCCCAGCATTTT. V and J are TRBV20-1 and TRBJ1-5; D gene uncertain. From germline, CDR1 is DFQATT and CDR2 SNEGSKA (reference sequence). This CDR3 region has 13 residues. V gave up 3 bases and J gave up 1 base, with 7 bases separating them.